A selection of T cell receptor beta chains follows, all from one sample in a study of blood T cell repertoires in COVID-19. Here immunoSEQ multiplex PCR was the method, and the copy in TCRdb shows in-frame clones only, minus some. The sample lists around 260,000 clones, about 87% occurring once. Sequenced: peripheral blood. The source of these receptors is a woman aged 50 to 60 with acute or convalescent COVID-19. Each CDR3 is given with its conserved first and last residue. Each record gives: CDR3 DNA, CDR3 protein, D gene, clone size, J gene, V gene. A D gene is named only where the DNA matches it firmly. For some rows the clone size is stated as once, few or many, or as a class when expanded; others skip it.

DNA: TGTGCCAGCAGCTTGATGACGGGAGAGGCAGATACGCAGTATTTT; CDR3: CASSLMTGEADTQYF; D: -; size: -; J: TRBJ2-3; V: TRBV7-2
DNA: TGTGCCAGCAGCGCGAGGCAGCGGGGAAGCTCCTACAATGAGCAGTTCTTC; CDR3: CASSARQRGSSYNEQFF; D: TRBD2; size: -; J: TRBJ2-1; V: TRBV9
DNA: TGCGCCAGCACCAGGCAGGGGGGCACAGATACGCAGTATTTT; CDR3: CASTRQGGTDTQYF; D: TRBD1; size: once; J: TRBJ2-3; V: TRBV5-1
DNA: TGTGCCAGCAGCCAGGGAGGGACAGGTGGCAATGAGCAGTTCTTC; CDR3: CASSQGGTGGNEQFF; D: -; size: -; J: TRBJ2-1; V: TRBV3-1/TRBV3-2
DNA: TGTGCCAGCAGCGTATCTAGCGGGGCCAATAATGAGCAGTTCTTC; CDR3: CASSVSSGANNEQFF; D: TRBD2; size: -; J: TRBJ2-1; V: TRBV9
DNA: TGTGCCAGCAGCCCCGGACTAGCTGAGACCTACAATGAGCAGTTCTTC; CDR3: CASSPGLAETYNEQFF; D: TRBD2; size: -; J: TRBJ2-1; V: TRBV28
DNA: TGTGCCAGCAGCCAATCCAGCGGGATGGGGGCCTACGAGCAGTACTTC; CDR3: CASSQSSGMGAYEQYF; D: TRBD2; size: -; J: TRBJ2-7; V: TRBV3-1/TRBV3-2
DNA: TGTGCCAGCAGCTTAGCGGACAGGTGGAACTATGGCTACACCTTC; CDR3: CASSLADRWNYGYTF; D: TRBD1; size: -; J: TRBJ1-2; V: TRBV7-2
DNA: TGTGCCAGCAGCTTAGACACAGGCTACGAGCAGTACTTC; CDR3: CASSLDTGYEQYF; D: -; size: -; J: TRBJ2-7; V: TRBV11-3
DNA: TGCAGCGTTTGGACAGGGAAAGAGACCCAGTACTTC; CDR3: CSVWTGKETQYF; D: TRBD1; size: -; J: TRBJ2-5; V: TRBV29-1
DNA: TGTGCCAGCAGCCCAGGACTAGCGGGAGCTCAGTACTTC; CDR3: CASSPGLAGAQYF; D: TRBD2; size: -; J: TRBJ2-7; V: TRBV9
DNA: TGTGCCAGTAGTATAGCAGGGGGACTAGCGTCCTCATACAATGAGCAGTTCTTC; CDR3: CASSIAGGLASSYNEQFF; D: TRBD2; size: -; J: TRBJ2-1; V: TRBV19
DNA: TGTGCCAGCAGCGTAGGTGGCAGGGGGGCGAACACTGAAGCTTTCTTT; CDR3: CASSVGGRGANTEAFF; D: TRBD1; size: -; J: TRBJ1-1; V: TRBV9
DNA: TGTGCCAGCAGCCTTTACCAGGGGGATGGCTACACCTTC; CDR3: CASSLYQGDGYTF; D: TRBD1; size: once; J: TRBJ1-2; V: TRBV28
DNA: TGCAGTGCTGGCAGCGAGTATGGCTACACCTTC; CDR3: CSAGSEYGYTF; D: -; size: -; J: TRBJ1-2; V: TRBV20-1
DNA: TGTGCCAGCAGCTCAACCGGACTAGCGGGAGGAAGCACAGATACGCAGTATTTT; CDR3: CASSSTGLAGGSTDTQYF; D: TRBD2; size: -; J: TRBJ2-3; V: TRBV7-8
DNA: TGTGCCAGCAGCTTAGAGAGTTACTCTGGAAACACCATATATTTT; CDR3: CASSLESYSGNTIYF; D: -; size: -; J: TRBJ1-3; V: TRBV7-2
DNA: TGTGCCAGCGCCCATGAGTATCCGTCAGGGAATGAGCAGTTCTTC; CDR3: CASAHEYPSGNEQFF; D: -; size: -; J: TRBJ2-1; V: TRBV6-5
DNA: TGTGCCAGCAGTCACTCTAATAGCGGGGGGACCTACGAGCAGTACTTC; CDR3: CASSHSNSGGTYEQYF; D: TRBD2; size: -; J: TRBJ2-7; V: TRBV9
DNA: TGCGCCAGCAGCCGAGAGCGCAGGGCCAACTATGGCTACACCTTC; CDR3: CASSRERRANYGYTF; D: -; size: once; J: TRBJ1-2; V: TRBV4-1
DNA: TGTGCCAGTAGTATCGGGACAGGGGGTCACGAGCAGTACTTC; CDR3: CASSIGTGGHEQYF; D: TRBD1; size: -; J: TRBJ2-7; V: TRBV19
DNA: TGTGCCAGCAGTCGAACCCCGCAGGGGGCTGTTGAAGCTTTCTTT; CDR3: CASSRTPQGAVEAFF; D: TRBD1; size: -; J: TRBJ1-1; V: TRBV6-2/TRBV6-3